This T cell receptor beta chain was recovered during a study of low-dose radiotherapy and immunotherapy resistance in tumors. Overall study: The regimen for patients comprised intravenous nivolumab 240 mg every two weeks plus intravenous ipilimumab 1 mg/kg every six weeks.

Trimming took 2 bases from V and 8 from J; bases not matched to a gene: 2. The CDR3 runs 13 residues. Time point described: after trial treatment. Treatment specified: LDRT plus nivolumab, ipilimumab, low-dose cyclophosphamide and aspirin (RACIN trial). It was nivolumab, ipilimumab, aspirin, low-dose cyclophosphamide and low-dose radiotherapy that donors received. First-strand cDNA relied on TRAV- and TRBV-specific primers spanning alpha and beta chains. With a V-primer adapter and a constant-region primer, TCRs were amplified for around 21 PCR cycles. TCRdb itself ran the reads through MiXCR, one entry per CDR3 protein. Found here are about 39,000 distinct CDR3 sequences, around 21% of them singletons; the top ten hold 9.2%. This clonotype has only a few counts.

The TCR sequence derives from a female donor with ovarian cancer. V and J are TRBV12-3 or TRBV12-4 and TRBJ2-1; 8 nucleotides match TRBD1. The sequenced sample was PBMCs, obtained after low-dose radiotherapy plus immunotherapy. CDR3: CASSLQGAHEQFF. The CDR3 DNA reads TGTGCCAGCAGTTTACAGGGGGCCCATGAGCAGTTCTTC.